Given below is one T cell receptor (beta chain) in context. Its antigen remains unknown. TCRdb's copy holds only in-frame clones and misses some; the assay was immunoSEQ multiplex PCR. The sample lists 84,000 or so clones; about nine tenths were seen once. This entry belongs to a study of T cell responses to AZD1222 COVID-19 vaccine. General study results and limits: Baseline testing showed seropositivity in only a handful of AZD1222 recipients. Clonal diversity was possibly underestimated, and the donors were mostly white British, with more females.

The V end lost 3 bases, the J end lost 5 bases, and 11 bases lay between the germline ends. Germline V CDR1 and CDR2: MDHEN, SYDVKM. There are 14 residues in the CDR3. The source is an adult in good health. The V gene is TRBV28, the J gene TRBJ1-5; perhaps TRBD1 as D (5 bases). Sequenced material: peripheral blood, taken on day 0 of AZD1222 vaccination. The CDR3 is CASSFEQGYQPQHF. The CDR3 DNA sequence: TGTGCCAGCAGTTTCGAGCAGGGATATCAGCCCCAGCATTTT.